A single sample gave rise to the 28 T cell receptor beta chains below, sequenced in a study of Ad26.COV2.S vaccination and SARS-CoV-2 variants. The treatment here: some 20 received Ad26.COV2.S at low or high dose, single or two shots; 5 received placebo; per-sample allocation not given. Samples were taken on day 63 after the first vaccine or placebo injection. The table came from immunoSEQ multiplex PCR; TCRdb's copy has only in-frame clones and leaves some out. The sample lists more than 300,000 clones, just under 85% occurring once. Sequenced here: peripheral blood, sampled in a trial of Ad26.COV2.S vaccine versus placebo. The origin of the receptors is a person aged 18-65 years who received the Ad26.COV2.S COVID-19 vaccine or a placebo.

There are a few counts of this clone. The identical CDR3 is also encoded by other nucleotide sequences in the sample. The gene calls are TRBV6-1 and TRBJ1-5; D is perhaps TRBD1 (5 bases). The germline V gene has CDR1 MNHNS and CDR2 SASEGT. The CDR3 runs 15 residues. V lost 1 base and J 0 bases, leaving 7 bases between the germline ends. The CDR3 nucleotides read TGTGCCAGCAGTGAAGGGGGGTATAGCAATCAGCCCCAGCATTTT. Its protein is CASSEGGYSNQPQHF.

The gene calls are TRBV4-2 and TRBJ1-2; D not certain. The germline V gene encodes CDR1 LGHNA and CDR2 YNFKEQ. This CDR3 comprises 14 residues. V was cut by 0 bases and J by 1 base, with 6 bases left in between. In DNA, the CDR3 is TGTGCCAGCAGCCAAGAGGTGATTAACTATGGCTACACCTTC. The encoded protein is CASSQEVINYGYTF.

The V and J genes are TRBV6-1 and TRBJ1-5, with D hard to call. The CDR3 has 14 amino acids. Germline assignment: CDR1 MNHNS and CDR2 SASEGT. V lost 0 bases, J lost 1 base, and 4 bases lay in between. The CDR3 region is CASSEASSNQPQHF. In nucleotides, the CDR3 is TGTGCCAGCAGTGAAGCGTCCAGCAATCAGCCCCAGCATTTT.

The V and J genes are TRBV6-5 and TRBJ2-3, with a possible D match to TRBD1 (5 bases). The V gene's germline CDR1 is MNHEY and CDR2 SVGAGI. CDR3 length: 15 residues. V was pared by 6 bases and J by 3 bases, with 16 bases between. The CDR3 region has the DNA TGTGCCAGCAGCGAGCAGGGTACTAAAACAGATACGCAGTATTTT. Residues: CASSEQGTKTDTQYF.

V and J are TRBV7-2 and TRBJ2-1; 9 bases are a match to TRBD2. The ends lost 11 bases at V and 6 bases at J; junction bases unmatched: 11. The germline CDR1 and CDR2 sequences are SGHTA and FQGNSA. The length of the CDR3 is 14 residues. The CDR3 reads CACAGGAGVNEQFF. Here the CDR3 DNA reads TGTGCCTGCGCGGGGGGGGCTGGAGTCAATGAGCAGTTCTTC.

The chain recombines TRBV5-4 with TRBJ1-1; TRBD1 agrees at 7 bases. The CDR3 covers 14 residues. CDR1 SGHNT and CDR2 YYREEE come from the germline V gene (reference sequence). The V gene end was trimmed by 1 base and the J gene end by 5 bases; junction bases not matched to a gene: 5. The CDR3 reads CASSLTRGQTEAFF. CDR3 DNA: TGTGCCAGCAGCTTGACTAGGGGGCAAACTGAAGCTTTCTTT.

The V call is TRBV6-5, the J call TRBJ1-1, with 8 bases lining up with TRBD1. The CDR3 loop spans 13 amino acids. V lost 7 bases to trimming and J lost 4 bases; unmatched junction nucleotides: 5. Germline-derived CDR1 and CDR2 are MNHEY and SVGAGI. As DNA, the CDR3 is TGTGCCAGCATTCCCGGACAGGGCACTGAAGCTTTCTTT. Translating gives CASIPGQGTEAFF.

The rearrangement links TRBV5-4 to TRBJ2-7; D is possibly TRBD1 or TRBD2 (5 bases each). The CDR3 has 13 amino acids. Trimming shortened V by 4 bases and J by 5 bases, and 13 bases separated the two germline ends. CDR1 is SGHNT, CDR2 YYREEE, per germline (reference sequence). CDR3 in amino acids: CASSLGVGDEQYF. The CDR3 DNA sequence: TGTGCCAGCAGCCTGGGGGTTGGGGACGAGCAGTACTTC.

This clone was seen a few times. This chain links TRBV12-2 with TRBJ1-3; the DNA was not compared with TRBD1, the D call given in the table. TRBV12-2 is a pseudogene locus. The CDR3 has 17 residues. The CDR3 here is CASRQKTGQLSGNTIYF. CDR3 nucleotide sequence: TGTGCAAGTCGCCAAAAGACAGGGCAACTCTCTGGAAACACCATATATTTT.

The V and J genes are TRBV28 and TRBJ2-2; D is possibly TRBD1 (5 bases). CDR1 and CDR2 (germline): MDHEN, SYDVKM. Trimming pared 6 bases from V and 0 bases from J, leaving 14 bases between. This CDR3 comprises 16 residues. The CDR3 DNA reads as TGTGCCAGCAGGGACACCCTGAACACGAACACCGGGGAGCTGTTTTTT. Translation gives CASRDTLNTNTGELFF.

J is TRBJ2-5 and V is TRBV5-1; unclear D gene. Germline V gene lookup returns CDR1 SGHRS and CDR2 YFSETQ. CDR3 length: 12 amino acids. Trimming took 4 bases from V and 2 from J, leaving 6 bases between them. Here the CDR3 reads CASSEPQETQYF. In DNA, the CDR3 is TGCGCCAGCAGCGAACCTCAAGAGACCCAGTACTTC.

This sequence joins TRBV19 and TRBJ2-3; D is perhaps TRBD2 (5 bases). CDR3 length: 15 residues. The germline V and J ends were trimmed by 1 base and 6 bases, with 14 bases remaining between them. The germline gives CDR1 LNHDA, CDR2 SQIVND (reference sequence). CDR3 DNA: TGTGCCAGTAGTATAGCTGAGGGATTCTCGGATACGCAGTATTTT. It yields the protein CASSIAEGFSDTQYF. Filled out from reference TRBV19 and TRBJ2-3, the complete variable domain reads DGGITQSPKYLFRKEGQNVTLSCEQNLNHDAMYWYRQDPGQGLRLIYYSQIVNDFQKGDIAEGYSVSREKKESFPLTVTSAQKNPTAFYLCASSIAEGFSDTQYFGPGTRLTVL.

The chain links TRBV6-1 to TRBJ1-5; 7 nucleotides match TRBD1. CDR1 MNHNS and CDR2 SASEGT come from the germline V gene. The CDR3 covers 16 residues. V lost 2 bases and J lost 2; bases outside the gene matches: 6. CDR3 sequence (DNA): TGTGCCAGCAGTGAACGCTCAGGGGGGGGCAATCAGCCCCAGCATTTT. It is translated as CASSERSGGGNQPQHF.

This chain joins TRBV5-1 and TRBJ1-3; TRBD1 matches at 7 bases. The junction had 5 bases not matched to a gene; V was cut back by 4 bases and J by 4 bases. CDR1 and CDR2 from the germline V gene are SGHRS and YFSETQ. The CDR3 has 14 residues. CDR3 residues: CASSETGRGNTIYF. The CDR3, as DNA: TGCGCCAGCAGCGAGACAGGGCGCGGAAACACCATATATTTT.

The chain employs TRBV9 and TRBJ2-2; D is undetermined. The CDR3 has 11 amino acids. Germline-derived CDR1 and CDR2 are SGDLS and YYNGEE. Trimming cost V 7 bases and J 6 bases, with 7 bases left between them. The CDR3 is CASGWAGELFF. The CDR3 DNA reads as TGTGCCAGCGGGTGGGCCGGGGAGCTGTTTTTT.

The CDR3 protein is CASSTRDRTYYEQYF. Here the CDR3 DNA reads TGTGCCAGCAGTACTAGGGACAGGACCTACTACGAGCAGTACTTC. The chain employs TRBV6-5 and TRBJ2-7; 8 bases are a match to TRBD1. J lost 3 bases, V lost 5 bases, and 9 bases had no gene match. Germline assignment: CDR1 MNHEY and CDR2 SVGAGI. The CDR3 runs to 15 residues.

This chain joins TRBV10-3 and TRBJ2-3, with unresolved D. This CDR3 has 14 amino acids. Germline loops: CDR1 ENHRY, CDR2 SYGVKD. Trimming cost V 0 bases and J 2 bases, with 6 bases left between them. CDR3 loop: CAISESTPTDTQYF. The DNA of the CDR3 is TGTGCCATCAGTGAGTCCACTCCCACAGATACGCAGTATTTT.

This clone was found once. This rearrangement joins TRBV5-6 to TRBJ1-3; no reliable D call. With 3 bases removed from V and 2 bases from J, the gap between germline ends came to 12 bases. Germline CDR1 is SGHDT and CDR2 is YYEEEE. This CDR3 is 15 amino acids long. The CDR3 spells CASSSDPIAGNTIYF. CDR3 DNA sequence: TGTGCCAGCAGCTCAGACCCTATCGCTGGAAACACCATATATTTT.

About this clone: An end of the junction differs from the germline gene, which may be a read error. The chain joins TRBV11-3 to TRBJ2-7, with D maybe TRBD2 (7 bases). Germline-derived CDR1 and CDR2 are SGHNT and YENEEA. The length of the CDR3 is 13 residues. Here the CDR3 DNA reads TGTGCCAGCAGTTTAGGGGGGGACTACGAGCAGTACTTC. As protein: CASSLGGDYEQYF.

This chain uses TRBV27 with TRBJ1-2, with 7 bases that match TRBD1. The CDR3 consists of 15 residues. Germline V lookup: CDR1 MNHEY, CDR2 SMNVEV (reference sequence). V lost 7 bases, J lost 2 bases, and 10 bases stayed unmatched. The CDR3 sequence: CASTPRGGGNYGYTF. In DNA form, the CDR3 reads TGTGCCAGCACCCCTAGAGGAGGGGGCAACTATGGCTACACCTTC.

The chain links TRBV19 to TRBJ1-2; D unclear. V was pared by 6 bases and J by 2 bases, with 16 bases between. The CDR3 has 15 residues. Germline assignment: CDR1 LNHDA and CDR2 SQIVND (reference sequence). The CDR3 is CASRSRLPLNYGYTF. DNA for the CDR3: TGTGCCAGTAGATCCCGTTTACCCCTAAACTATGGCTACACCTTC.

CDR3 in amino acids: CASSPRGDTQYF. The CDR3 nucleotides are TGTGCCAGCAGCCCCCGGGGCGATACGCAGTATTTT. The gene calls are TRBV27 and TRBJ2-3; D may be TRBD1 or TRBD2 (5 bases each). Germline V CDR1 and CDR2: MNHEY, SMNVEV (reference sequence). CDR3 length: 12 amino acids. The germline V and J ends were trimmed by 6 bases and 6 bases, with 10 bases remaining between them.

The gene calls are TRBV7-2 and TRBJ2-7, with D possibly being TRBD1 (5 bases). V gave up 1 base and J gave up 1 base, with 14 bases separating them. This CDR3 comprises 16 residues. Germline V gene lookup returns CDR1 SGHTA and CDR2 FQGNSA. CDR3 sequence reads: CASSLGSGADSYEQYF. The CDR3 DNA sequence: TGTGCCAGCAGCTTAGGTTCTGGGGCAGATTCCTACGAGCAGTACTTC.

The chain recombines TRBV2 with TRBJ1-5; D is possibly TRBD1 (5 bases). Germline V CDR1 and CDR2: SNHLY, FYNNEI. The CDR3 consists of 13 residues. The V end was cut by 7 bases, the J end by 6 bases, with 13 bases between. DNA for the CDR3: TGTGCCAGCAACGGGGATCAGGGTCAGCCCCAGCATTTT. This translates into CASNGDQGQPQHF.

J is TRBJ1-2 and V is TRBV12-5; no clear D gene. CDR3 length equals 16 residues. Germline values: CDR1 LGHNT, CDR2 FRNRAP. With 0 bases removed from V and 3 bases from J, the gap between germline ends came to 14 bases. This CDR3 is CASGLVLPGRDYGYTF. For the CDR3, the DNA is TGTGCTAGTGGTTTGGTATTACCAGGAAGGGACTATGGCTACACCTTC.

This clone was observed a handful of times. Distinct nucleotide sequences in the sample also encode this CDR3. The CDR3 bases are TGTGCCAGTAGGGGGACAGGGGGCTATGAGCAGTTCTTC. Translated: CASRGTGGYEQFF. This rearrangement joins TRBV19 to TRBJ2-1; 12 nucleotides align to TRBD1. V shed 6 bases and J 8 bases; nucleotides not matched to a gene: 2. The CDR3 runs to 13 residues. From germline, CDR1 is LNHDA and CDR2 SQIVND (reference sequence).

The chain is built from TRBV29-1 and TRBJ2-3, with no clear D. The CDR3 totals 13 residues. Germline V gene lookup returns CDR1 SQVTM and CDR2 ANQGSEA. The V and J ends lost 0 bases and 0 bases respectively, with 4 bases between them. For the CDR3, the DNA is TGCAGCGTTGAAGATTATAGCACAGATACGCAGTATTTT. Encoded protein: CSVEDYSTDTQYF.

The V call is TRBV15, the J call TRBJ1-2, with D tentatively TRBD1 (5 bases). The germline V gene has CDR1 LNHNV and CDR2 YYDKDF (reference sequence). The CDR3 extends over 13 amino acids. Trimming removed 6 bases at V and 1 base at J, with 9 bases between. The CDR3 loop is CATRDTNNYGYTF. In DNA, the CDR3 is TGTGCCACCAGGGACACCAATAACTATGGCTACACCTTC.